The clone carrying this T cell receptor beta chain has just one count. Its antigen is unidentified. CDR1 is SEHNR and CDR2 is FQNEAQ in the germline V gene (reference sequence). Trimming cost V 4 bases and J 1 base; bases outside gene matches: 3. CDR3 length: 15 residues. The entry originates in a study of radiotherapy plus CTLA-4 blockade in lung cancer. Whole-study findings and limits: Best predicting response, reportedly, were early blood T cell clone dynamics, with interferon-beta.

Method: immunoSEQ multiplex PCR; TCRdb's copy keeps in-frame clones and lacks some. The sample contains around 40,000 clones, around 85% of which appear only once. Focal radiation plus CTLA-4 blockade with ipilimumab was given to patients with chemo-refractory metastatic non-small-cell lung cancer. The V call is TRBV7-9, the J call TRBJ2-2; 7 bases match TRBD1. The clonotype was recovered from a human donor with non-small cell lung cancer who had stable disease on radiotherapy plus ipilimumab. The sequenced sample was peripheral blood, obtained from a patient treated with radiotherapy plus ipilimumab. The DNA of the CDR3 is TGTGCCAGCAGCTACAGGGGTCTGAACACCGGGGAGCTGTTTTTT. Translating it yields CASSYRGLNTGELFF. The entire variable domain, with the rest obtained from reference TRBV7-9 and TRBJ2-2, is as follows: DTGVSQNPRHKITKRGQNVTFRCDPISEHNRLYWYRQTLGQGPEFLTYFQNEAQLEKSRLLSDRFSAERPKGSFSTLEIQRTEQGDSAMYLCASSYRGLNTGELFFGEGSRLTVL.